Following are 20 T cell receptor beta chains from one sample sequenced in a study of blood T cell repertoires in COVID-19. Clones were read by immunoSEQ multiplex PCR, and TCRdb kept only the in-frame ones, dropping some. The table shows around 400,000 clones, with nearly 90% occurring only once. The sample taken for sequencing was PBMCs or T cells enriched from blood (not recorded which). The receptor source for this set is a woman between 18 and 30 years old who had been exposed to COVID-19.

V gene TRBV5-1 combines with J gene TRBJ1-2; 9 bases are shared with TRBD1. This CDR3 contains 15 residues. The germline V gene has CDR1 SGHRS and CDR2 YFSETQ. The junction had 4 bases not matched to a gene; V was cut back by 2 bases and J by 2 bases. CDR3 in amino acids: CASSFTGGGNYGYTF. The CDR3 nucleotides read TGCGCCAGCAGCTTTACAGGGGGCGGCAACTATGGCTACACCTTC.

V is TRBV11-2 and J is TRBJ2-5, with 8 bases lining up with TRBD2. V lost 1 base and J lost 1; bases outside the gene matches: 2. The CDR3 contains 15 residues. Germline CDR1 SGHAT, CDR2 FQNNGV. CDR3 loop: CASSLGAGGQETQYF. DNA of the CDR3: TGTGCCAGCAGCTTAGGGGCGGGGGGCCAAGAGACCCAGTACTTC.

DNA for the CDR3: TGTGCCAGCAGCTTACCCCCAACAGGGAGCTCCTATAATTCACCCCTCCACTTT. This gives the protein CASSLPPTGSSYNSPLHF. The rearrangement joins TRBV7-9 to TRBJ1-6; the D gene is possibly TRBD1 (6 bases). Germline V CDR1 and CDR2: SEHNR, FQNEAQ (reference sequence). Trimming left V 2 bases short and J 0 bases short, with 14 bases between. The length of the CDR3 is 18 residues.

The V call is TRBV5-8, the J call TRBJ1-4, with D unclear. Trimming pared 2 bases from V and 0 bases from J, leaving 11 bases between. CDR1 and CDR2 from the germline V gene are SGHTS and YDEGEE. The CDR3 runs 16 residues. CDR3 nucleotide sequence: TGTGCCAGCAGCTTTGGTCCGGGAGCAACTAATGAAAAACTGTTTTTT. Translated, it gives CASSFGPGATNEKLFF.

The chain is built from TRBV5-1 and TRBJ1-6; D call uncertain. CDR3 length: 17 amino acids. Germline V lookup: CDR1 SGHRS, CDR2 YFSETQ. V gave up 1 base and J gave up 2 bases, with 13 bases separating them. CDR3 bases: TGCGCCAGCAGCTTGAGGACTGGGATCCCCTATAATTCACCCCTCCACTTT. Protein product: CASSLRTGIPYNSPLHF.

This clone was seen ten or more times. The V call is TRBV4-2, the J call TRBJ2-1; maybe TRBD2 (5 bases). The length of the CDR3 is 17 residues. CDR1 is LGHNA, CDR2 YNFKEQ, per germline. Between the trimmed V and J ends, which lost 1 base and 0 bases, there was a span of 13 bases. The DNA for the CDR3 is TGTGCCAGCAGCCAAGCAGCGGCAGCTAACTCCTACAATGAGCAGTTCTTC. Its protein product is CASSQAAAANSYNEQFF.

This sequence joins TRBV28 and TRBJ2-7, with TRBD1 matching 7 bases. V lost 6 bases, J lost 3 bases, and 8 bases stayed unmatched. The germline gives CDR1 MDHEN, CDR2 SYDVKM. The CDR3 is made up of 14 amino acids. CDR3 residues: CASRTGTVNYEQYF. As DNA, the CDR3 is TGTGCCAGCAGGACCGGGACAGTCAACTACGAGCAGTACTTC.

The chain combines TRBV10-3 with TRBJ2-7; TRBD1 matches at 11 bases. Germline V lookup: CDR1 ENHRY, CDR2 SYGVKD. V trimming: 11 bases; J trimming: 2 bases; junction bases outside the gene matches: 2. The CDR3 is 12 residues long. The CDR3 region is CAVGQGAYEQYF. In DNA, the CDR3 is TGTGCCGTGGGACAGGGGGCCTACGAGCAGTACTTC.

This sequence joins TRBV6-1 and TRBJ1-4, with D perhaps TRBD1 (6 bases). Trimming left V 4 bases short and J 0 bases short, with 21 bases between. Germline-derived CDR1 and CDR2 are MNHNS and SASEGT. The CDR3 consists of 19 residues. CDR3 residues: CASSGTTFRGEATNEKLFF. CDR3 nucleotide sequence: TGTGCCAGCAGTGGAACCACCTTCAGGGGTGAAGCAACTAATGAAAAACTGTTTTTT.

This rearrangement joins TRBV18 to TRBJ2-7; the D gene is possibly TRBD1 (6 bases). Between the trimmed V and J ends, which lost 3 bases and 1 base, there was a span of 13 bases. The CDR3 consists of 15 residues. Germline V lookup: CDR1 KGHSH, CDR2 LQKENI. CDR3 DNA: TGTGCCAGCTCACCGGGACACCTGAGGTCCTACGAGCAGTACTTC. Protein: CASSPGHLRSYEQYF.

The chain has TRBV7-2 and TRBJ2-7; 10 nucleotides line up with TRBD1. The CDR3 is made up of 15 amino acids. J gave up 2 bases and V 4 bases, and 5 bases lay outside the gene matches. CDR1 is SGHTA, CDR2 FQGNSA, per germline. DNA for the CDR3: TGTGCCAGCAGCTCCCCTGGGACAGGGGCCTACGAGCAGTACTTC. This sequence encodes CASSSPGTGAYEQYF.

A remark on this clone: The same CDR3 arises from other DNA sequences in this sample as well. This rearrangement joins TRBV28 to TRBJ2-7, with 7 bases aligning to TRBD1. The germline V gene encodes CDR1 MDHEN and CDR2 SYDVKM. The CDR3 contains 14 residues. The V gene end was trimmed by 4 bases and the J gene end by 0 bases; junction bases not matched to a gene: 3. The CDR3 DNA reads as TGTGCCAGCAGTTGGACAGGTAGCTCCTACGAGCAGTACTTC. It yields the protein CASSWTGSSYEQYF.

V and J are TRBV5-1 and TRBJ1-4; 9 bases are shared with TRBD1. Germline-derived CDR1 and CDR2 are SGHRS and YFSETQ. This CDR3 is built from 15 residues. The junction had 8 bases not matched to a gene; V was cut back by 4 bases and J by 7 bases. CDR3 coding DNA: TGCGCCAGCAGCAAGCTACAGGGGGCGGGTGAAAAACTGTTTTTT. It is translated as CASSKLQGAGEKLFF.

The CDR3, as DNA: TGTGCCAGCAGTTATTCCAGCGGGAGGCACACAGATACGCAGTATTTT. Encoded protein: CASSYSSGRHTDTQYF. The rearrangement uses TRBV6-5 and TRBJ2-3; 9 positions match TRBD2. Unmatched junction bases numbered 6, after V lost 3 bases and J lost 2 bases. This CDR3 region has 16 residues. Germline lookup yields CDR1 MNHEY and CDR2 SVGAGI.

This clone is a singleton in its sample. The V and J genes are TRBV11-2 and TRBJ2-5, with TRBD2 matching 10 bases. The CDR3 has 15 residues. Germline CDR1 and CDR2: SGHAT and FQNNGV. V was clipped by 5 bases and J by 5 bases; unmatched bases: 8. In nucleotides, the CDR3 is TGTGCCAGCAGCGCCCAACTAGCGGGGCGGGAGACCCAGTACTTC. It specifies CASSAQLAGRETQYF.

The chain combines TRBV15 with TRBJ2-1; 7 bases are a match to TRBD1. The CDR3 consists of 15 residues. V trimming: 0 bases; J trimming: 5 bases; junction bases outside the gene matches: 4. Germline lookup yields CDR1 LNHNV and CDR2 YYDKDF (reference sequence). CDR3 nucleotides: TGTGCCACCAGCAGAGAGGGACAGCCTGACAATGAGCAGTTCTTC. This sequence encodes CATSREGQPDNEQFF.

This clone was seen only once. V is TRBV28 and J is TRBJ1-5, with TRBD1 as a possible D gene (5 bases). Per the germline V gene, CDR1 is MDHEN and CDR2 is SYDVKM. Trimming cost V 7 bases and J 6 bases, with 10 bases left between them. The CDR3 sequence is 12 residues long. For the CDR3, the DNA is TGTGCCAGCACCCAGGGCCCTCAGCCCCAGCATTTT. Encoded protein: CASTQGPQPQHF.

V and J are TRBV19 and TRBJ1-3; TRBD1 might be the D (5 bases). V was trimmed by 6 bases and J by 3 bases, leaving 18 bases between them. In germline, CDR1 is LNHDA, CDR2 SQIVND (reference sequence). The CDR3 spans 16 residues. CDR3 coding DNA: TGTGCCAGTAGAGGACGGACATCCCCTCGTGGAAACACCATATATTTT. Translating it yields CASRGRTSPRGNTIYF.

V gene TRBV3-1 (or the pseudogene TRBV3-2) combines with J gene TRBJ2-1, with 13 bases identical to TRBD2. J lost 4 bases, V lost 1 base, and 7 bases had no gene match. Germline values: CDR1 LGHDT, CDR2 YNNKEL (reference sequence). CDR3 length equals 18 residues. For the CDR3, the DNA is TGTGCCAGCAGCCAAGGACTAGCGGGGGGCCGACTTTACAATGAGCAGTTCTTC. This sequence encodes CASSQGLAGGRLYNEQFF.

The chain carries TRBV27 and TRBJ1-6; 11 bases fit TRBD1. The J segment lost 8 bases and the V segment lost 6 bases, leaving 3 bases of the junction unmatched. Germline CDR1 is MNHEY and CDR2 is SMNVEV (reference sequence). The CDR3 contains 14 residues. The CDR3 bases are TGTGCCAGCAGAGGGACAGGGGGTGATTCACCCCTCCACTTT. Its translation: CASRGTGGDSPLHF.